The rows below give T cell receptor beta chains drawn from one sample of a study of blood T cell repertoires in COVID-19. Clones were sequenced by immunoSEQ multiplex PCR, and TCRdb holds only the in-frame ones, with some missing. The sample consists of around 300,000 clones, about nine tenths of them appearing once. Sequenced sample: peripheral blood. Source of these receptors: a man between 45 and 60 years old with acute or convalescent COVID-19. The CDR3 runs from the conserved cysteine through the conserved F or W. Fields, in order: clone size, J gene, D gene, V gene, CDR3 DNA, CDR3 protein. D genes are given only for firm matches. The size field is filled for only some rows; it gives once, few, many or a size class.

>-|TRBJ1-5|-|TRBV25-1
TGTGCCAGCGGGGGCTCAATGGGGCAGCCCCAGCATTTT
CASGGSMGQPQHF
>few|TRBJ1-1|TRBD1|TRBV5-1
TGCGCCAGCAGCTTGCTCGGGACAGGGGACCTGGAAGCTTTCTTT
CASSLLGTGDLEAFF
>-|TRBJ2-7|-|TRBV19
TGTGCCAGTAGGGAGGACCGGGCTTCCTACGAGCAGTACTTC
CASREDRASYEQYF
>-|TRBJ2-6|-|TRBV5-1
TGCGCCAGCTCCCTTTTACAGGGTTCGGGGGCCAACGTCCTGACTTTC
CASSLLQGSGANVLTF
>-|TRBJ1-1|-|TRBV18
TGTGCCAGCTCACCATCTAAGGGACATATCACTGAAGCTTTCTTT
CASSPSKGHITEAFF
>-|TRBJ1-2|TRBD1|TRBV9
TGTGCCAGCAGCGTTTCGACAGGGACATATGGCTACACCTTC
CASSVSTGTYGYTF
>-|TRBJ2-2|-|TRBV6-5
TGTGCCAGCAGTTTAAGGCGGGAATACACCGGGGAGCTGTTTTTT
CASSLRREYTGELFF
>-|TRBJ1-5|TRBD1|TRBV12-3/TRBV12-4
TGTGCCAGCAGCTGGGACAGAGATCAGCCCCAGCATTTT
CASSWDRDQPQHF
>-|TRBJ2-2|-|TRBV13
TGTGCCAGCAGCTTAGAGGGCGGGCTCACGAACACCGGGGAGCTGTTTTTT
CASSLEGGLTNTGELFF
>-|TRBJ2-2|TRBD2|TRBV5-1
TGCGCCAGCAGCTCCGGACTAGCGGGGGCCGGGGAGCTGTTTTTT
CASSSGLAGAGELFF
>-|TRBJ1-2|TRBD1|TRBV4-1
TGCGCCAGCAGCCAAACCGGGACAGGGGGGAACTATGGCTACACCTTC
CASSQTGTGGNYGYTF
>-|TRBJ2-1|TRBD2|TRBV30
TGTGCCTGGAAGGGACTAGCGTTTGAGCAGTTCTTC
CAWKGLAFEQFF
>-|TRBJ2-1|-|TRBV5-1
TGCGCCAGCCGCGGCCAGCTCGGGTCGGGGAATGAGCAGTTCTTC
CASRGQLGSGNEQFF
>-|TRBJ1-2|-|TRBV11-3
TGTGCCAGCAGCCAAGGGGGAAACTATGGCTACACCTTC
CASSQGGNYGYTF
>-|TRBJ2-5|TRBD2|TRBV7-9
TGTGCCAGCAGCCCTGACCTAGCGGGGGCGAGGGAGACCCAGTACTTC
CASSPDLAGARETQYF
>-|TRBJ2-5|-|TRBV2
TGTGCCAGCAGTGCGGTCGAAGAGACCCAGTACTTC
CASSAVEETQYF
>-|TRBJ2-7|-|TRBV30
TGTGCCTGGAGCAGGGTCTACGAGCAGTACTTC
CAWSRVYEQYF
>once|TRBJ1-1|TRBD1|TRBV19
TGTGCCAGTAGTACTCAGCCGCCGGACAGGGGGAGCGGGGGGGTCACTGAAGCTTTCTTT
CASSTQPPDRGSGGVTEAFF
>-|TRBJ1-4|-|TRBV20-1
TGCAGTGCTAGTCCCACAGGGATGACTAATGAAAAACTGTTTTTT
CSASPTGMTNEKLFF
>once|TRBJ1-5|-|TRBV3-1/TRBV3-2
TGTGCCAGCAGCCAAGAGGCGAAGGGAGATCTGCCCCAGCATTTT
CASSQEAKGDLPQHF
>-|TRBJ2-1|TRBD1|TRBV12-3/TRBV12-4
TGTGCTAGCAGACAGGGTCGGTTCAATGAGCAGTTCTTC
CASRQGRFNEQFF
>-|TRBJ1-1|TRBD1|TRBV25-1
TGTGCCAGCAGTGCAGGGGGCTCCGAAGCTTTCTTT
CASSAGGSEAFF
>-|TRBJ1-4|TRBD1|TRBV5-4
TGTGCCAGCAGCTCCCCGGGACAGGGTGAAAAACTGTTTTTT
CASSSPGQGEKLFF
>-|TRBJ1-1|-|TRBV7-2
TGTGCCAGCAGCCCACAGGGTGTGGGCACTGAAGCTTTCTTT
CASSPQGVGTEAFF
>-|TRBJ2-7|TRBD2|TRBV9
TGTGCCAGCAGCGTAGGGGGAGGCGGGGGTTCCTACGAGCAGTACTTC
CASSVGGGGGSYEQYF
>-|TRBJ1-5|-|TRBV4-1
TGCGCCAGCAGCCAACCCCGAAGGGGGAGCAATCAGCCCCAGCATTTT
CASSQPRRGSNQPQHF
>-|TRBJ1-5|-|TRBV5-1
TGCGCCAGCAGCTTGGCAGGGTCAAATCAGCCCCAGCATTTT
CASSLAGSNQPQHF
>-|TRBJ2-2|TRBD2|TRBV7-3
TGTGCCAGCAGCTTAGTCCCTAGCGGGACTACCGGGGAGCTGTTTTTT
CASSLVPSGTTGELFF
>few|TRBJ2-2|-|TRBV18
TGTGCCAGCTCACGAGGAGACACCGGGGAGCTGTTTTTT
CASSRGDTGELFF
>-|TRBJ2-4|TRBD1|TRBV6-5
TGTGCCAGCAGTTCCCCCCAGGACAGGGGGCTTCAGTACTTC
CASSSPQDRGLQYF
>-|TRBJ1-2|-|TRBV30
TGTGCCTGGAGTGTGGGCATCACCTACTATGGCTACACCTTC
CAWSVGITYYGYTF
>-|TRBJ1-6|-|TRBV5-4
TGTGCCAGCAGCTCGACAGATAGCTCCTATAATTCACCCCTCCACTTT
CASSSTDSSYNSPLHF
>-|TRBJ1-2|-|TRBV7-9
TGTGCCAGCAGCCGCGCGCGGGTCGGGGGCTACACCTTC
CASSRARVGGYTF
>few|TRBJ2-1|TRBD2|TRBV5-1
TGCGCCAGCAGCTCCGGGACTAGCAGGAATGAGCAGTTCTTC
CASSSGTSRNEQFF
>-|TRBJ2-7|-|TRBV7-2
TGTGCCAGCAGCGCACAGGGTGATGGTTGGGACGAGCAGTACTTC
CASSAQGDGWDEQYF
>-|TRBJ2-7|TRBD1|TRBV14
TGTGCCAGCAGCCAAGGTGACAGGGGGCTCATTGGGGAGCAGTACTTC
CASSQGDRGLIGEQYF
>-|TRBJ2-2|-|TRBV12-3/TRBV12-4
TGTGCCAGCAATGGCGGAAACACCGGGGAGCTGTTTTTT
CASNGGNTGELFF
>once|TRBJ2-3|TRBD2|TRBV29-1
TGCAGCGTTGATCGCGGGGGTGGCACAGATACGCAGTATTTT
CSVDRGGGTDTQYF
>-|TRBJ1-1|TRBD1|TRBV27
TGTGCCAGCAGTTGGGACAGGGGCGGCACTGAAGCTTTCTTT
CASSWDRGGTEAFF
>-|TRBJ1-3|-|TRBV7-6
TGTGCCAGCAGCTTGGAATCCGGGAATGGAAACACCATATATTTT
CASSLESGNGNTIYF
>-|TRBJ1-1|TRBD1|TRBV5-1
TGCGCCAGCAGCGGAAGCAGGGGGATTCACACTGAAGCTTTCTTT
CASSGSRGIHTEAFF
>once|TRBJ2-2|-|TRBV19
TGTGCCAGTGCCGAAGGCAGGGCTCACACCGGGGAGCTGTTTTTT
CASAEGRAHTGELFF